These 22 T cell receptor beta chains share one sample of origin, sequenced in a study of Tregs in tolerant kidney transplant recipients. This table comes from immunoSEQ multiplex PCR, and its TCRdb copy is limited to in-frame clones, with some not included. The data show 200,000 to 300,000 clones, roughly four fifths seen once. Sequencing was performed on CD4+ T cells from blood. The receptors were sampled from a human donor in good health.

Here the CDR3 DNA reads TGTGCCACCAGAGCCGATGTCACCTACGAGCAGTACTTC. As protein: CATRADVTYEQYF. This chain connects TRBV15 to TRBJ2-7; D gene unclear. CDR1 and CDR2 (germline): LNHNV, YYDKDF (reference sequence). V lost 6 bases and J lost 2, with 11 bases in between. The CDR3 extends over 13 amino acids.

This clone was observed once. This sequence joins TRBV7-9 and TRBJ2-1; 7 bases match TRBD1. The trim removed 3 bases at V and 4 bases at J, leaving 6 bases unmatched. The CDR3 extends over 15 amino acids. In germline, CDR1 is SEHNR, CDR2 FQNEAQ (reference sequence). The CDR3 sequence is CASSLGQIPYNEQFF. DNA of the CDR3: TGTGCCAGCAGCTTGGGACAGATTCCTTACAATGAGCAGTTCTTC.

V is TRBV7-6 and J is TRBJ2-3; D is uncertain. With 1 base removed from V and 4 bases from J, the gap between germline ends came to 18 bases. Looked up from germline, CDR1 is SGHVS and CDR2 is FNYEAQ. This CDR3 is built from 17 residues. The CDR3 DNA is TGTGCCAGCAGCTTAGGGGCTACGGGCCCCCGGCCAGATACGCAGTATTTT. This encodes CASSLGATGPRPDTQYF. Drawing the rest from reference TRBV7-6 and TRBJ2-3, the complete variable domain is GAGVSQSPRYKVTKRGQDVALRCDPISGHVSLYWYRQALGQGPEFLTYFNYEAQQDKSGLPNDRFSAERPEGSISTLTIQRTEQRDSAMYRCASSLGATGPRPDTQYFGPGTRLTVL.

This rearrangement joins TRBV7-3 to TRBJ2-1, with 7 bases that match TRBD1. The germline V gene has CDR1 SGHTA and CDR2 FQGTGA. Trimming cost V 2 bases and J 1 base; bases outside gene matches: 8. The CDR3 loop spans 17 amino acids. This CDR3 is CASSLFLGDSSYNEQFF. In nucleotides, the CDR3 is TGTGCCAGCAGCTTATTTCTCGGGGACAGTTCCTACAATGAGCAGTTCTTC.

The chain combines TRBV5-7 with TRBJ2-2; D may be TRBD2 (7 bases). Being an ORF, TRBV5-7 has a function that is uncertain. The CDR3 is 19 residues long. V was clipped by 0 bases and J by 5 bases, with 23 bases between them. DNA for the CDR3: TGTGCCAGCAGCTTGGGGACAGCCTTACTAGCGAGAGGAACCGGGGAGCTGTTTTTT. Its translation: CASSLGTALLARGTGELFF.

This chain connects TRBV5-1 to TRBJ1-1; the match to TRBD1 covers 7 bases. The CDR3 loop spans 15 amino acids. CDR1 SGHRS and CDR2 YFSETQ come from the germline V gene. V lost 7 bases to trimming and J lost 3 bases; unmatched junction nucleotides: 12. CDR3 sequence (DNA): TGCGCCAGCTCTCTTCGTCTCCAGGGGGACACTGAAGCTTTCTTT. This sequence encodes CASSLRLQGDTEAFF. Full variable domain (remainder filled in from reference TRBV5-1 and TRBJ1-1): KAGVTQTPRYLIKTRGQQVTLSCSPISGHRSVSWYQQTPGQGLQFLFEYFSETQRNKGNFPGRFSGRQFSNSRSEMNVSTLELGDSALYLCASSLRLQGDTEAFFGQGTRLTVV.

This rearrangement joins TRBV7-2 to TRBJ2-5; 10 nucleotides match TRBD2. J was trimmed by 5 bases and V by 5 bases; bases with no gene match: 14. Germline V gene lookup returns CDR1 SGHTA and CDR2 FQGNSA. This CDR3 comprises 17 residues. This CDR3 is CASSRNWASGGRETQYF. The CDR3 DNA is TGTGCCAGCAGCCGAAACTGGGCTAGCGGGGGTCGCGAGACCCAGTACTTC.

CDR3 sequence reads: CASSISGTGLSEQYF. The DNA of the CDR3 is TGCGCCAGCAGTATTTCCGGGACAGGGTTGAGCGAGCAGTACTTC. This chain joins TRBV10-1 and TRBJ2-7; 9 positions match TRBD1. Germline V CDR1 and CDR2: WNHNN, SYGVQD (reference sequence). CDR3 length: 15 residues. With 5 bases clipped from V and 6 bases from J, the junction kept 11 bases outside the gene matches.

A few counts support this clone. The chain carries TRBV6-1 and TRBJ1-6; D not resolved. The CDR3 loop spans 14 amino acids. V gave up 4 bases and J gave up 7 bases, with 11 bases separating them. Germline V gene data show CDR1 as MNHNS and CDR2 as SASEGT. CDR3 DNA: TGTGCCAGCAGTGCGCTGCTCTACAATTCACCCCTCCACTTT. Translated: CASSALLYNSPLHF.

This rearrangement joins TRBV10-1 to TRBJ1-2, with D maybe TRBD1 (5 bases). The CDR3 loop spans 13 amino acids. V dropped 5 bases and J dropped 8 bases, with 15 bases sitting between them. Germline CDR1 WNHNN, CDR2 SYGVQD (reference sequence). For the CDR3, the DNA is TGCGCCAGCAGTCGGGACTCCTCGAGGGGCTACACCTTC. The encoded protein is CASSRDSSRGYTF.

Notes on this clone: Other DNA sequences of this sample code for an identical CDR3. This chain connects TRBV5-1 to TRBJ1-2; 8 positions agree with TRBD1. Germline CDR1 and CDR2: SGHRS and YFSETQ. V trimming: 1 base; J trimming: 4 bases; junction bases outside the gene matches: 9. CDR3 length: 16 amino acids. CDR3 in DNA: TGCGCCAGCAGCTTGACCTCAGGGACAGGCCGCTATGGCTACACCTTC. This codes for CASSLTSGTGRYGYTF.

The genes are TRBV2 and TRBJ1-6; tentatively, D is TRBD1 (5 bases). V gave up 0 bases and J gave up 9 bases, with 18 bases separating them. Germline V CDR1 and CDR2: SNHLY, FYNNEI. This CDR3 has 17 amino acids. The CDR3 nucleotides are TGTGCCAGCAGTGAAGCCCCAGGGAGAGTTGGAGGTTCACCCCTCCACTTT. It translates to CASSEAPGRVGGSPLHF.

This chain uses TRBV9 with TRBJ2-1, with a tentative D call TRBD1 (8 bases). The CDR3 has 18 residues. Germline assignment: CDR1 SGDLS and CDR2 YYNGEE. Trimming removed 0 bases from V and 2 bases from J, with 18 bases in between. The CDR3 here is CASSVGLGGTGPYNEQFF. Written as DNA, the CDR3 is TGTGCCAGCAGCGTAGGGCTGGGGGGGACAGGTCCCTACAATGAGCAGTTCTTC.

The J gene is TRBJ2-2, the V gene TRBV5-4, with D possibly matching TRBD2 (7 bases). Trimming pared 5 bases from V and 0 bases from J, leaving 14 bases between. The germline CDR1 and CDR2 sequences are SGHNT and YYREEE (reference sequence). This CDR3 is built from 16 residues. For the CDR3, the DNA is TGTGCCAGCAGTCCGCGGGGGCTTTCGAACACCGGGGAGCTGTTTTTT. Its translation: CASSPRGLSNTGELFF.

The V and J genes are TRBV5-1 and TRBJ1-2; D may be TRBD1 (5 bases). Trimming pared 0 bases from V and 8 bases from J, leaving 14 bases between. The CDR3 is made up of 14 amino acids. Germline CDR1 SGHRS, CDR2 YFSETQ. CDR3 nucleotide sequence: TGCGCCAGCAGCTTGGATGGGGCGTTTGGGGGCTACACCTTC. Translating gives CASSLDGAFGGYTF.

The V gene is TRBV19, the J gene TRBJ2-3, with 7 bases fitting TRBD1. The CDR3 loop spans 14 amino acids. Germline V CDR1 and CDR2: LNHDA, SQIVND (reference sequence). Losses at the gene ends were 10 bases for V and 1 base for J; bases not matched to a gene: 8. The CDR3 sequence: CAISDRPGTDTQYF. The CDR3 nucleotides read TGTGCCATATCGGACAGGCCGGGCACAGATACGCAGTATTTT.

Concerning this clone: This sample also contains other DNA sequences that code for the same CDR3. CDR3 residues: CASSLVGNQPQHF. The CDR3 DNA follows: TGCGCCAGCAGCTTGGTTGGCAATCAGCCCCAGCATTTT. The rearrangement uses TRBV5-1 and TRBJ1-5, with unresolved D. CDR3 length: 13 residues. Trimming cost V 0 bases and J 2 bases, with 3 bases left between them. CDR1 and CDR2 (germline): SGHRS, YFSETQ.

The chain joins TRBV18 to TRBJ1-1, with TRBD1 identical over 9 bases. Per germline, CDR1 KGHSH and CDR2 LQKENI. The ends lost 4 bases at V and 1 base at J; junction bases unmatched: 4. The CDR3 has 15 residues. The CDR3 nucleotides are TGTGCCAGCTCACAAAGGACAGGGGAGAACACTGAAGCTTTCTTT. Its protein is CASSQRTGENTEAFF.

This clone was recorded only once. The chain joins TRBV6-1 to TRBJ1-1; D is undetermined. The CDR3 loop spans 14 amino acids. The germline CDR1 and CDR2 sequences are MNHNS and SASEGT. Trimming stripped 4 bases from V and 0 bases from J, with 9 bases between. CDR3 amino acids: CASSVDGMNTEAFF. The CDR3 nucleotides are TGTGCCAGCAGTGTGGACGGTATGAACACTGAAGCTTTCTTT.

As regards this clone: The sample has other DNA sequences that encode this CDR3 too. The rearrangement uses TRBV7-9 and TRBJ1-1; D is ambiguous. CDR3 length: 13 residues. V was shortened by 2 bases and J by 1 base, with 5 bases between the two germline ends. Per germline, CDR1 SEHNR and CDR2 FQNEAQ (reference sequence). In nucleotides, the CDR3 is TGTGCCAGCAGCTTACCCCCGAACACTGAAGCTTTCTTT. Translation gives CASSLPPNTEAFF.

This clone appeared a few times. The V gene is TRBV2, the J gene TRBJ1-6; D may be TRBD1 (6 bases). CDR1 and CDR2 from the germline V gene are SNHLY and FYNNEI. V was cut by 8 bases and J by 10 bases, with 21 bases left in between. The CDR3 has 15 residues. The CDR3 loop reads CASEQYRVRDSPLHF. Here the CDR3 DNA reads TGTGCCAGCGAGCAGTACAGGGTACGAGACTCACCCCTCCACTTT.

The chain couples TRBV9 to TRBJ1-1; a weak D match, TRBD1 (5 bases). Germline CDR1 reads SGDLS; CDR2 reads YYNGEE. There are 18 residues in the CDR3. V gave up 6 bases and J gave up 1 base, with 25 bases separating them. Written as DNA, the CDR3 is TGTGCCAGCAACTCAGATTGGCCAGGGAGATCGCGGAACACTGAAGCTTTCTTT. It encodes CASNSDWPGRSRNTEAFF.